The 22 T cell receptor beta chains reported below all come from one sample, sequenced in a study of T-cell reconstitution after alpha-beta-depleted transplantation in children. A library of TCRbeta sequences, prepared with unique molecular identifiers, was generated. MiXCR, applied by TCRdb to the PCR reads, yields one record per CDR3 protein. The sample has 550,000 to 600,000 distinct CDR3 sequences; around 23% are singletons. Sequenced here: PBMCs, mostly from graft donor cells, sampled 360 days after TCRalphabeta/CD19-depleted stem cell transplant. The receptor source for this set is a boy younger than two who had a stem cell transplant for acute myeloid leukemia, so the T cells may come from the graft donor.

This clonotype came up many times. The chain carries TRBV7-8 and TRBJ2-7; 7 bases fit TRBD1. This CDR3 comprises 15 residues. Germline-derived CDR1 and CDR2 are SGHVS and FQNEAQ. With 6 bases clipped from V and 1 base from J, the junction kept 9 bases outside the gene matches. The DNA of the CDR3 is TGTGCCAGCAGTGCCACCGGGACAGTTTCCTACGAGCAGTACTTC. It translates to CASSATGTVSYEQYF.

This chain links TRBV7-2 with TRBJ2-4; D is possibly TRBD1 or TRBD2 (5 bases each). V gave up 1 base and J gave up 9 bases, with 13 bases separating them. The CDR3 is 14 amino acids. CDR1 is SGHTA, CDR2 FQGNSA, per germline. The CDR3 coding sequence is TGTGCCAGCAGCTTAGATGGGACGGCAAGCATTCAGTACTTC. This translates into CASSLDGTASIQYF.

The genes are TRBV10-3 and TRBJ2-7; D call uncertain. CDR3 size: 11 residues. CDR1 is ENHRY and CDR2 is SYGVKD in the germline V gene. Trimming stripped 4 bases from V and 3 bases from J, with 4 bases between. The CDR3 sequence: CAISVGYEQYF. CDR3 DNA sequence: TGTGCCATCAGTGTAGGCTACGAGCAGTACTTC.

The chain uses TRBV15 and TRBJ2-7, with D possibly being TRBD1 (5 bases). V dropped 1 base and J dropped 0 bases, with 10 bases sitting between them. Germline CDR1 and CDR2: LNHNV and YYDKDF (reference sequence). The CDR3 length is 15 residues. Written as DNA, the CDR3 is TGTGCCACCAGCAGAGGGGCAGGGAACTCCTACGAGCAGTACTTC. It specifies CATSRGAGNSYEQYF.

This clonotype has at least ten counts. This chain uses TRBV20-1 with TRBJ2-3; 7 bases are shared with TRBD1. Germline V gene lookup returns CDR1 DFQATT and CDR2 SNEGSKA (reference sequence). CDR3 length: 15 amino acids. J gave up 3 bases and V 6 bases, and 12 bases lay outside the gene matches. The CDR3 sequence: CSAATGISVTDTQYF. The CDR3 DNA is TGCAGTGCCGCGACAGGGATCTCGGTGACAGATACGCAGTATTTT.

The sample holds a few counts of this clonotype. The genes are TRBV27 and TRBJ2-1, with D possibly matching TRBD2 (7 bases). Germline CDR1 MNHEY, CDR2 SMNVEV (reference sequence). V was cut by 6 bases and J by 3 bases, with 15 bases left in between. The CDR3 spans 15 residues. CDR3: CASRHRGAYYNEQFF. CDR3 bases: TGTGCCAGCAGACATCGGGGGGCCTACTACAATGAGCAGTTCTTC.

A few counts support this clonotype. The chain uses TRBV7-6 and TRBJ1-2, with TRBD1 matching 9 bases. V lost 1 base, J lost 4 bases, and 4 bases stayed unmatched. This CDR3 is 15 amino acids long. Germline V CDR1 and CDR2: SGHVS, FNYEAQ. The CDR3 coding sequence is TGTGCCAGCAGCTTAGGACAGGGGGGTCTCTATGGCTACACCTTC. Its translation: CASSLGQGGLYGYTF.

V is TRBV10-3 and J is TRBJ2-7; D might be TRBD2 (5 bases). The germline V gene has CDR1 ENHRY and CDR2 SYGVKD. Between the trimmed V and J ends, which lost 7 bases and 2 bases, there was a span of 15 bases. The CDR3 runs to 14 residues. For the CDR3, the DNA is TGTGCCATCACCGACGACTACTACCCCTACGAGCAGTACTTC. Protein sequence: CAITDDYYPYEQYF.

This clonotype has more than one count but fewer than ten. This chain uses TRBV7-8 with TRBJ1-2; TRBD1 matches at 9 bases. This CDR3 comprises 16 residues. The trim removed 2 bases at V and 8 bases at J, leaving 12 bases unmatched. CDR1 SGHVS and CDR2 FQNEAQ come from the germline V gene. The CDR3 bases are TGTGCCAGCAGCTTAAGCCCTGGGACAGGGAAAGGGGGCTACACCTTC. Translation: CASSLSPGTGKGGYTF.

This clonotype was counted ten times or more. This chain joins TRBV13 and TRBJ2-3; TRBD2 matches 10 bases. The germline gives CDR1 PRHDT, CDR2 FYEKMQ (reference sequence). The CDR3 has 18 amino acids. V dropped 5 bases and J dropped 3; count of bases not matched to a gene: 14. The CDR3 DNA follows: TGTGCCAGCAGCCCAGGATCTAGCGGGGGTCTCGGGACAGATACGCAGTATTTT. Protein: CASSPGSSGGLGTDTQYF.

A single count supports this clonotype. The CDR3 reads CASSEGVTRLTDTQYF. For the CDR3, the DNA is TGTGCCAGCAGTGAAGGAGTGACAAGACTCACAGATACGCAGTATTTT. The chain uses TRBV6-1 and TRBJ2-3, with D hard to call. V lost 1 base to trimming and J lost 2 bases, with 13 bases between them. CDR3 length: 16 residues. Per germline, CDR1 MNHNS and CDR2 SASEGT.

The chain links TRBV29-1 to TRBJ1-1, with a weak D call TRBD1 (5 bases). The CDR3 contains 15 residues. CDR1 SQVTM and CDR2 ANQGSEA come from the germline V gene. V shed 2 bases and J shed 6 bases, with 19 bases lying between them. CDR3 sequence: CSVERDPPWRPEAFF. As DNA, the CDR3 is TGCAGCGTTGAAAGGGACCCGCCATGGAGGCCTGAAGCTTTCTTT. Looking up the rest from reference TRBV29-1 and TRBJ1-1 gives the full variable domain: SAVISQKPSRDICQRGTSLTIQCQVDSQVTMMFWYRQQPGQSLTLIATANQGSEATYESGFVIDKFPISRPNLTFSTLTVSNMSPEDSSIYLCSVERDPPWRPEAFFGQGTRLTVV.

Only a few counts were recorded for this clonotype. The CDR3 coding sequence is TGCGCCAGCAGCCAAGGGACCATACGGAACACCGGGGAGCTGTTTTTT. This gives the protein CASSQGTIRNTGELFF. V usage is TRBV4-1 and J usage is TRBJ2-2, with D unresolved. V was trimmed by 1 base and J by 1 base, leaving 10 bases between them. The germline V gene has CDR1 MGHRA and CDR2 YSYEKL. The CDR3 extends over 16 amino acids.

This clonotype was detected ten times or more. This rearrangement joins TRBV5-1 to TRBJ2-1; D is unresolved. Between the trimmed V and J ends, which lost 1 base and 0 bases, there was a span of 23 bases. The CDR3 covers 20 residues. Germline V gene sequence: CDR1 SGHRS, CDR2 YFSETQ. CDR3 loop: CASSLLGPIWFEGSYNEQFF. The CDR3 DNA reads as TGCGCCAGCAGCTTGTTGGGCCCGATTTGGTTCGAAGGCTCCTACAATGAGCAGTTCTTC.

This clonotype was seen only a few times. The rearrangement links TRBV7-8 to TRBJ2-7, with TRBD2 as a possible D gene (6 bases). There are 16 residues in the CDR3. Germline lookup yields CDR1 SGHVS and CDR2 FQNEAQ. Trimming left V 1 base short and J 4 bases short, with 17 bases between. The CDR3 region is CASSLDQRGMGYEQYF. The CDR3 coding sequence is TGTGCCAGCAGCTTAGATCAGCGCGGGATGGGATACGAGCAGTACTTC.

V is TRBV20-1 and J is TRBJ1-4; 9 bases are shared with TRBD1. Germline V gene data show CDR1 as DFQATT and CDR2 as SNEGSKA (reference sequence). V gave up 4 bases and J gave up 5 bases; unmatched junction bases: 5. The CDR3 sequence is 14 residues long. DNA for the CDR3: TGCAGTGCTACTGCCGGGACAGGGAATGAAAAACTGTTTTTT. Amino acid sequence: CSATAGTGNEKLFF.

The rearrangement joins TRBV7-9 to TRBJ2-1; D gene uncertain. The CDR3 runs to 15 residues. Per germline, CDR1 SEHNR and CDR2 FQNEAQ (reference sequence). The V gene lost 0 bases and the J gene lost 0 bases, with 6 bases spanning the gap. CDR3: CASSLAPGSYNEQFF. CDR3 coding DNA: TGTGCCAGCAGCTTAGCGCCTGGCTCCTACAATGAGCAGTTCTTC.

This clonotype was found a few times. The J gene is TRBJ2-3, the V gene TRBV7-6; D not resolved. V shed 1 base and J shed 0 bases, with 8 bases lying between them. The CDR3 has 15 residues. The germline V gene encodes CDR1 SGHVS and CDR2 FNYEAQ. The CDR3 bases are TGTGCCAGCAGCTTAGAAGGGATTAGCACAGATACGCAGTATTTT. It encodes CASSLEGISTDTQYF.

The chain links TRBV18 to TRBJ2-3; D call uncertain. The CDR3 is made up of 12 amino acids. V dropped 4 bases and J dropped 6 bases, with 8 bases sitting between them. In germline, CDR1 is KGHSH, CDR2 LQKENI. This chain's CDR3 is CASSQQLDTQYF. For the CDR3, the DNA is TGTGCCAGCTCACAACAGCTGGATACGCAGTATTTT.

The chain employs TRBV12-3 or TRBV12-4 and TRBJ1-1; TRBD1 aligns across 7 bases. CDR3 size: 12 residues. Losses at the gene ends were 5 bases for V and 9 bases for J; bases not matched to a gene: 6. CDR3 DNA sequence: TGTGCCAGCAGTCCGACAGGGAATCAAGCTTTCTTT. Translated: CASSPTGNQAFF.

The chain links TRBV29-1 to TRBJ2-2; the D gene is possibly TRBD1 (6 bases). Germline V gene lookup returns CDR1 SQVTM and CDR2 ANQGSEA. CDR3 length: 12 amino acids. Trimming removed 4 bases at V and 6 bases at J, with 9 bases between. The CDR3 protein is CSVVRGSGELFF. The CDR3, as DNA: TGCAGCGTTGTCAGGGGTTCCGGGGAGCTGTTTTTT.

This clonotype is a singleton in its sample. The chain joins TRBV28 to TRBJ1-1; TRBD1 might be the D (5 bases). Between the trimmed V and J ends, which lost 5 bases and 8 bases, there was a span of 15 bases. The CDR3 extends over 13 amino acids. Germline assignment: CDR1 MDHEN and CDR2 SYDVKM. The CDR3 loop is CASSPREGSEAFF. The CDR3 DNA reads TGTGCCAGCAGTCCCCGCGAGGGGTCGGAAGCTTTCTTT.